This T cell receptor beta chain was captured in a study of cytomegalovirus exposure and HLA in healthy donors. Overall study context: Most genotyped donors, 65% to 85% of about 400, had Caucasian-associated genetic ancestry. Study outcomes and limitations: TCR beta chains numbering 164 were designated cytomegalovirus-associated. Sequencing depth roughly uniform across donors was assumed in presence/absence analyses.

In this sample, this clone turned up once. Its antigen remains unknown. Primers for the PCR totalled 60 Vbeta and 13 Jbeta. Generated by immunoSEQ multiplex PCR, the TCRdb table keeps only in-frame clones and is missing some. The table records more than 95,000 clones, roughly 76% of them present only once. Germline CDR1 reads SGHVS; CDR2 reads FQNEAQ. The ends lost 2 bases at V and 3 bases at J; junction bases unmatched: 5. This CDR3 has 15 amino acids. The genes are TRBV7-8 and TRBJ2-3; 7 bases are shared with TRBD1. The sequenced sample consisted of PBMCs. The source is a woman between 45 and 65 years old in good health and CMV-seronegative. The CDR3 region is CASSLSSGQTDTQYF. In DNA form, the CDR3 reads TGTGCCAGCAGCTTATCGTCGGGACAGACAGATACGCAGTATTTT.